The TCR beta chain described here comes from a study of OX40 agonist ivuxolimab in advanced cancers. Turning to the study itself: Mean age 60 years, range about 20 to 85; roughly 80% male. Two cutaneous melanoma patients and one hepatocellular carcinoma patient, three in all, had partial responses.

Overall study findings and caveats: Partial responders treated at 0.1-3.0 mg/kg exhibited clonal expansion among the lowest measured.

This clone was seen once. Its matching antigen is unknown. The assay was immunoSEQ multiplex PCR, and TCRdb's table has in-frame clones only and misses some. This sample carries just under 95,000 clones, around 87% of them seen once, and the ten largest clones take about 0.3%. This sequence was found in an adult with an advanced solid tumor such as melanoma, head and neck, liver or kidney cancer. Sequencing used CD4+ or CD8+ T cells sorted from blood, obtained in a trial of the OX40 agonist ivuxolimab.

The chain's CDR3 is CAWSSGGLFEQYF. CDR3 DNA sequence: TGTGCCTGGAGTTCCGGGGGCCTTTTCGAGCAGTACTTC. J is TRBJ2-7 and V is TRBV30, with D perhaps assigned TRBD1 or TRBD2 (6 bases each). The CDR3 has 13 amino acids. Germline values: CDR1 GTSNPN, CDR2 SVGIG (reference sequence). V gave up 2 bases and J gave up 6 bases, with 14 bases separating them.